The 3 T cell receptor beta chains presented below share a single source sample, sequenced in a study of blood T cell repertoires in COVID-19. Here immunoSEQ multiplex PCR was the method, and the copy in TCRdb shows in-frame clones only, minus some. This repertoire shows 150,000 to 200,000 clones, more than 75% found once; its top ten account for approximately 4.5%. Material for sequencing was peripheral blood. These receptors were taken from a human donor in a cohort sampled during active COVID-19.

The chain links TRBV6-2 or TRBV6-3 to TRBJ2-3; no clear D. The CDR3 has 15 amino acids. Germline-derived CDR1 and CDR2 are MNHEY and SVGEGT. The ends were cut back, 0 bases at V and 3 bases at J, with 10 bases in the middle. The CDR3 coding sequence is TGTGCCAGCAGTTACTCGAATCCAGGAACAGATACGCAGTATTTT. This sequence encodes CASSYSNPGTDTQYF.

The chain is built from TRBV24-1 and TRBJ2-5, with D possibly matching TRBD1 (7 bases). The CDR3 loop spans 20 amino acids. The germline CDR1 and CDR2 sequences are KGHDR and SFDVKD. Trimming took off 0 bases at V and 2 bases at J, with 24 bases between the two ends. The DNA of the CDR3 is TGTGCCACCAGTGATTTGGGGACAGATTTGCTCGGGGGACAGCAAGAGACCCAGTACTTC. Its translation: CATSDLGTDLLGGQQETQYF.

V is TRBV29-1 and J is TRBJ1-2; 11 bases map to TRBD1. Germline values: CDR1 SQVTM, CDR2 ANQGSEA. The CDR3 runs 14 residues. Trimming at V came to 1 base and at J to 2 bases, leaving 0 bases not matched to a gene. This chain's CDR3 is CSVEGTGGNYGYTF. The CDR3, as DNA: TGCAGCGTTGAAGGGACAGGGGGCAACTATGGCTACACCTTC.